The clone carrying this T cell receptor beta chain was seen more than once but under ten times. The sample belongs to a study of T cells in Graves' hyperthyroidism and ophthalmopathy. Authors of the study amplified TCR beta CDR3 regions from RNA transcripts. In the first-round RT-PCR of the TCR CDR3, the HTBI primer set was used. TCRdb used MiXCR to reprocess the multiplex PCR reads, holding one entry per CDR3 protein. Counted here are some 340,000 distinct CDR3 sequences, about an eighth occurring once; the ten biggest clones make up 34%. The CDR3 spans 15 residues. CDR1 DFQATT and CDR2 SNEGSKA come from the germline V gene (reference sequence). Trimming took 0 bases from V and 7 from J, leaving 15 bases between them.

This chain joins TRBV20-1 and TRBJ1-4; weak D call: TRBD1 (5 bases). The sequence derives from a middle-aged woman with Graves' ophthalmopathy. Sequenced sample: blood. The CDR3 here is CSARDFGTRGEKLFF. The CDR3 nucleotides are TGCAGTGCTAGAGATTTCGGGACCCGCGGTGAAAAACTGTTTTTT.